These 21 T cell receptor beta chains originate from one sample sequenced in a study of radiation and T cells in renal cell carcinoma. Documented time point: baseline pretreatment blood. The treatment here: 15 Gy SBRT to primary tumor, nephrectomy 4 weeks later. Method: immunoSEQ multiplex PCR; TCRdb's copy keeps in-frame clones and lacks some. This table has some 100,000 clones, approximately 83% appearing once. Sequences were derived from blood, sampled from a patient whose treatment included radiotherapy and nephrectomy. The source is a man between 60 and 75 years old with renal cell carcinoma.

The chain carries TRBV28 and TRBJ1-1, with 7 bases aligning to TRBD1. J was trimmed by 0 bases and V by 4 bases; bases with no gene match: 8. CDR1 and CDR2 (germline): MDHEN, SYDVKM. The CDR3 runs 16 residues. CDR3 sequence (DNA): TGTGCCAGCAGTTATCCCTGGGACAGTTTGAACACTGAAGCTTTCTTT. Amino acids: CASSYPWDSLNTEAFF.

This clone was found a few times. The chain's CDR3 is CASSDSKQAPSNQPQHF. In nucleotides, the CDR3 is TGTGCCAGCAGTGACTCGAAACAGGCCCCTAGCAATCAGCCCCAGCATTTT. This chain connects TRBV6-4 to TRBJ1-5; D is possibly TRBD1 (5 bases). V shed 0 bases and J shed 0 bases, with 12 bases lying between them. This CDR3 has 17 amino acids. CDR1 is MRHNA and CDR2 is SNTAGT in the germline V gene.

The chain uses TRBV4-1 and TRBJ2-3; no definite D call. Trimming removed 1 base from V and 2 bases from J, with 4 bases in between. The CDR3 sequence is 13 residues long. Germline V gene data show CDR1 as MGHRA and CDR2 as YSYEKL. The CDR3 DNA reads TGCGCCAGCAGCCAAGGACCCACAGATACGCAGTATTTT. It encodes CASSQGPTDTQYF.

Only one count was recorded for this clone. This chain uses TRBV27 with TRBJ2-2; 7 bases agree with TRBD2. V was clipped by 0 bases and J by 6 bases; unmatched bases: 4. The CDR3 totals 15 residues. The germline V gene has CDR1 MNHEY and CDR2 SMNVEV (reference sequence). CDR3 nucleotide sequence: TGTGCCAGCAGTTTATCGCTTGGGGGGGCCGGGGAGCTGTTTTTT. Amino acids: CASSLSLGGAGELFF.

This clone came up a few times. The V and J genes are TRBV7-9 and TRBJ2-1; D unresolved. CDR1 is SEHNR and CDR2 is FQNEAQ in the germline V gene (reference sequence). V lost 0 bases and J 7 bases, leaving 13 bases between the germline ends. The CDR3 length is 15 residues. The CDR3 spells CASSLAYKGRNEQFF. The CDR3 DNA reads as TGTGCCAGCAGCTTAGCGTACAAGGGAAGGAATGAGCAGTTCTTC.

The J gene is TRBJ1-2, the V gene TRBV6-6; no firm D call. The germline CDR1 and CDR2 sequences are MNHNY and SVGAGI (reference sequence). The CDR3 covers 14 residues. The germline V and J ends were trimmed by 0 bases and 0 bases, with 5 bases remaining between them. CDR3 nucleotides: TGTGCCAGCAGTTACTCGGGGACTAACTATGGCTACACCTTC. Translated: CASSYSGTNYGYTF.

The table lists this clone with a few counts. This chain connects TRBV2 to TRBJ2-1; D uncertain. V was shortened by 3 bases and J by 8 bases, with 11 bases between the two germline ends. This CDR3 is 13 amino acids long. CDR1 is SNHLY, CDR2 FYNNEI, per germline. CDR3 sequence reads: CASSESQFDEQFF. DNA of the CDR3: TGTGCCAGCAGTGAGTCCCAGTTCGATGAGCAGTTCTTC.

The rearrangement joins TRBV7-8 to TRBJ2-7; 7 bases agree with TRBD2. CDR3 length: 12 residues. The germline V gene has CDR1 SGHVS and CDR2 FQNEAQ. The trim removed 5 bases at V and 4 bases at J, leaving 2 bases unmatched. The CDR3 bases are TGTGCCAGCAGCGGGCGGGGGTACGAGCAGTACTTC. Translation: CASSGRGYEQYF.

There are a few counts of this clone. The J gene is TRBJ1-6, the V gene TRBV30; 7 bases match TRBD1. CDR3 length: 14 amino acids. CDR1 GTSNPN and CDR2 SVGIG come from the germline V gene (reference sequence). V gave up 6 bases and J gave up 8 bases; unmatched junction bases: 10. This CDR3 reads CACSLQGHHSPLHF. The CDR3 region has the DNA TGTGCCTGCTCCCTACAGGGGCATCATTCACCCCTCCACTTT.

The genes are TRBV5-1 and TRBJ1-4; 8 bases line up with TRBD1. Germline V gene lookup returns CDR1 SGHRS and CDR2 YFSETQ. CDR3 length: 15 amino acids. J was trimmed by 2 bases and V by 4 bases; bases with no gene match: 4. The CDR3 nucleotides read TGCGCCAGCAGCCCCGACAGGGGTACTAATGAAAAACTGTTTTTT. Residues: CASSPDRGTNEKLFF.

This clone came up a few times. This rearrangement joins TRBV2 to TRBJ2-7; D may be TRBD1 (5 bases). CDR1 and CDR2 (germline): SNHLY, FYNNEI. V was shortened by 6 bases and J by 0 bases, with 12 bases between the two germline ends. CDR3 length: 14 amino acids. The CDR3 is CASRAQGTSYEQYF. DNA of the CDR3: TGTGCCAGCAGGGCCCAGGGAACCTCCTACGAGCAGTACTTC.

This chain links TRBV7-2 with TRBJ2-5, with D possibly TRBD1 on 6 matching bases. This CDR3 contains 16 residues. Germline loops: CDR1 SGHTA, CDR2 FQGNSA. V lost 0 bases and J 2 bases, leaving 13 bases between the germline ends. CDR3 protein: CASSLASQGPQETQYF. CDR3 sequence (DNA): TGTGCCAGCAGCTTAGCTTCACAGGGACCGCAAGAGACCCAGTACTTC.

The chain employs TRBV4-2 and TRBJ2-5; D gene uncertain. Germline V CDR1 and CDR2: LGHNA, YNFKEQ. The CDR3 extends over 14 amino acids. V gave up 0 bases and J gave up 7 bases, with 12 bases separating them. CDR3 loop: CASSQEEGPGTQYF. The DNA of the CDR3 is TGTGCCAGCAGCCAAGAAGAAGGGCCCGGGACCCAGTACTTC.

This rearrangement joins TRBV5-1 to TRBJ2-5, with a weak D call TRBD2 (5 bases). The CDR3 length is 16 residues. V dropped 4 bases and J dropped 3 bases, with 19 bases sitting between them. CDR1 and CDR2 from the germline V gene are SGHRS and YFSETQ. CDR3 sequence reads: CASSPPRDAKEETQYF. Here the CDR3 DNA reads TGCGCCAGCAGCCCTCCCCGGGATGCCAAGGAAGAGACCCAGTACTTC.

This clone was recorded only once. The rearrangement uses TRBV5-1 and TRBJ2-1, with D uncertain. Trimming shortened V by 4 bases and J by 0 bases, and 14 bases separated the two germline ends. Germline assignment: CDR1 SGHRS and CDR2 YFSETQ. CDR3 length: 16 residues. The CDR3 is CASSPRVRRSYNEQFF. The CDR3 DNA sequence: TGCGCCAGCAGCCCCCGGGTCCGACGCTCCTACAATGAGCAGTTCTTC.

The chain has TRBV7-6 and TRBJ2-3; no definite D call. Germline V gene lookup returns CDR1 SGHVS and CDR2 FNYEAQ. The CDR3 contains 15 residues. The V gene lost 1 base and the J gene lost 0 bases, with 8 bases spanning the gap. The CDR3 spells CASSLDAFSTDTQYF. In DNA, the CDR3 is TGTGCCAGCAGCTTAGACGCATTTAGCACAGATACGCAGTATTTT.

The gene calls are TRBV15 and TRBJ2-7; 9 positions agree with TRBD1. The CDR3 is 17 residues long. V lost 3 bases to trimming and J lost 2 bases; unmatched junction nucleotides: 11. Germline CDR1 and CDR2: LNHNV and YYDKDF (reference sequence). The CDR3 nucleotides are TGTGCCACCAGCAGCGGGTTCCCGGGACAGGGAACCTACGAGCAGTACTTC. Translation gives CATSSGFPGQGTYEQYF.

J is TRBJ2-7 and V is TRBV21-1; TRBD2 reflects the table's D call only, with no check against the DNA. TRBV21-1 is a pseudogene locus. The CDR3 has 17 residues. The CDR3 sequence is CASSETTIAGEGREQYF. The CDR3 DNA reads TGTGCCAGCAGCGAAACAACTATAGCGGGAGAGGGGCGCGAGCAGTACTTC.

This chain links TRBV5-4 with TRBJ2-2; 12 nucleotides align to TRBD2. This CDR3 has 17 residues. Germline values: CDR1 SGHNT, CDR2 YYREEE (reference sequence). J was trimmed by 4 bases and V by 0 bases; bases with no gene match: 4. The CDR3 loop reads CASSLGLAGAGTGELFF. Written as DNA, the CDR3 is TGTGCCAGCAGCTTGGGACTAGCGGGAGCCGGCACCGGGGAGCTGTTTTTT.

The V call is TRBV19, the J call TRBJ2-7; D is unclear. Germline-derived CDR1 and CDR2 are LNHDA and SQIVND (reference sequence). There are 14 residues in the CDR3. V dropped 8 bases and J dropped 3 bases, with 17 bases sitting between them. In nucleotides, the CDR3 is TGTGCCAGTTCCGCCGCGGTGAGAGGCTACGAGCAGTACTTC. It specifies CASSAAVRGYEQYF.

In its sample, this clone was seen once. This chain connects TRBV27 to TRBJ2-5, with TRBD1 as a possible D gene (5 bases). This CDR3 region has 12 residues. In germline, CDR1 is MNHEY, CDR2 SMNVEV (reference sequence). V was trimmed by 4 bases and J by 4 bases, leaving 7 bases between them. CDR3 sequence (DNA): TGTGCCAGCAGTTCTGGGGCAGAGACCCAGTACTTC. This codes for CASSSGAETQYF.